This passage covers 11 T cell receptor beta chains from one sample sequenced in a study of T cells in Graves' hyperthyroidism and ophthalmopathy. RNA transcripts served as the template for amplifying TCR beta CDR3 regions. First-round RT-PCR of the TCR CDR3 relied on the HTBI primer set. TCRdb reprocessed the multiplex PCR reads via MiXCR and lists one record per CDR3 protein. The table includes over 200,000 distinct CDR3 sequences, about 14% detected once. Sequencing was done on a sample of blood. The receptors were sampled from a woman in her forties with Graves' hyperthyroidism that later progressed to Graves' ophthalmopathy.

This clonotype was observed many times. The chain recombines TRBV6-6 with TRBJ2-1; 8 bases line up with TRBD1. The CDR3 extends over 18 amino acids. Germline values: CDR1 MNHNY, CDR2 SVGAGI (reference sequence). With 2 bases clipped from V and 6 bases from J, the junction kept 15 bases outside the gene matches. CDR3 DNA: TGTGCCAGCAGTTACGCCGGCCCAGCAGGGGGCTGGGGCAATGAGCAGTTCTTC. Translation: CASSYAGPAGGWGNEQFF.

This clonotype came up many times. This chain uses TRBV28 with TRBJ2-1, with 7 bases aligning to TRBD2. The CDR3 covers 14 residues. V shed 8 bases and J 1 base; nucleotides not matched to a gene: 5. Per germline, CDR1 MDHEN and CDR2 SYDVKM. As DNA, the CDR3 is TGTGCCAGCTCCGATAGCGGGTCCTACAATGAGCAGTTCTTC. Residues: CASSDSGSYNEQFF.

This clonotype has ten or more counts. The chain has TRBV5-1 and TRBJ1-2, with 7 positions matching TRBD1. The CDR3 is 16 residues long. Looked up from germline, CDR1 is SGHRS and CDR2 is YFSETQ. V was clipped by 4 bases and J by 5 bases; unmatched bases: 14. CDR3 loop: CASSAGQDQTLYGYTF. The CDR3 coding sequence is TGCGCCAGCAGCGCCGGACAGGACCAGACCCTTTATGGCTACACCTTC.

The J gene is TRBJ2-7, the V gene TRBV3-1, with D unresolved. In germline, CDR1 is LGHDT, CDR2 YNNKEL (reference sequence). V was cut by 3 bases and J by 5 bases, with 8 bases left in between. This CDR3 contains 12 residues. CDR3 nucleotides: TGTGCCAGCAGCCAGGGTGTCCACGAGCAGTACTTC. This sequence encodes CASSQGVHEQYF.

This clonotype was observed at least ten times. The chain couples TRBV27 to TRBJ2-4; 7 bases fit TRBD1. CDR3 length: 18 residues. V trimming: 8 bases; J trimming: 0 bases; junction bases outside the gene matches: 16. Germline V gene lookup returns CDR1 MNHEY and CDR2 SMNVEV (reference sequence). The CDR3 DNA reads TGTGCCAGCTCCAAACAGGGGAACGGGAACCTAGCCAAAAACATTCAGTACTTC. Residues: CASSKQGNGNLAKNIQYF.

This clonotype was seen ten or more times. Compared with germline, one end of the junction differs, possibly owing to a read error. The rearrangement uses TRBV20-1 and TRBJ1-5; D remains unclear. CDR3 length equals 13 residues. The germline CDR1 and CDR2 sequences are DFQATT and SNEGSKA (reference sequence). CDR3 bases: TGCAGTGCTGATGACCCTCGGGAAGCGCCCCGGTATTTT. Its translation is CSADDPREAPRYF.

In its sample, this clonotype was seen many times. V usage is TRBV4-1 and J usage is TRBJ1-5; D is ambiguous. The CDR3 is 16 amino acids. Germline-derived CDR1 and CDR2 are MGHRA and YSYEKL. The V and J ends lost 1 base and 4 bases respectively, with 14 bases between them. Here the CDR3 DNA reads TGCGCCAGCAGCCAAGCGGCGGGAATAACGAATCAGCCCCAGCATTTT. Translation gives CASSQAAGITNQPQHF.

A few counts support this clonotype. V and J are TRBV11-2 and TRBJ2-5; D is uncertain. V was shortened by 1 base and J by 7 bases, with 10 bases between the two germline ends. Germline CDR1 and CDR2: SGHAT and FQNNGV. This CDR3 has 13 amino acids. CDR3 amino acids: CASSLVTTGTQYF. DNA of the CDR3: TGTGCCAGCAGCTTAGTAACTACTGGGACCCAGTACTTC.

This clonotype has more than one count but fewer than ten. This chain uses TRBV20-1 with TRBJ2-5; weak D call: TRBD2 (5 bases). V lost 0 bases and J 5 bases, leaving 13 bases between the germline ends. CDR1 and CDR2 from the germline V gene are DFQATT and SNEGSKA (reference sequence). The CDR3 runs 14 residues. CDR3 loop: CSARDRRPTETQYF. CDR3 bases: TGCAGTGCTAGAGATCGGAGGCCGACGGAGACCCAGTACTTC.

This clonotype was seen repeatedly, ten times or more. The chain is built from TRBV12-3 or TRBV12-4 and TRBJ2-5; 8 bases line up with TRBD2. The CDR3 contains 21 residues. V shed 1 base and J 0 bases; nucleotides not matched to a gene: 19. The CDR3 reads CASSLGRSRGLAGSYQETQYF. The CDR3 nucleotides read TGTGCCAGCAGTTTAGGCAGGAGCCGAGGACTAGCTGGGAGCTACCAAGAGACCCAGTACTTC.

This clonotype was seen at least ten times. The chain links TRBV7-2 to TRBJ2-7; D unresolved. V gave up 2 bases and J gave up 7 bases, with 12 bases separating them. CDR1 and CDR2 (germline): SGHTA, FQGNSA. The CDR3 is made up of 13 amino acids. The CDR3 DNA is TGTGCCAGCAGCTTACGTCACGGCGGAGAGCAGTACTTC. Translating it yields CASSLRHGGEQYF. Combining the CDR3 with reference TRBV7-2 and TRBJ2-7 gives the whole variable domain GAGVSQSPSNKVTEKGKDVELRCDPISGHTALYWYRQSLGQGLEFLIYFQGNSAPDKSGLPSDRFSAERTGGSVSTLTIQRTQQEDSAVYLCASSLRHGGEQYFGPGTRLTVT.